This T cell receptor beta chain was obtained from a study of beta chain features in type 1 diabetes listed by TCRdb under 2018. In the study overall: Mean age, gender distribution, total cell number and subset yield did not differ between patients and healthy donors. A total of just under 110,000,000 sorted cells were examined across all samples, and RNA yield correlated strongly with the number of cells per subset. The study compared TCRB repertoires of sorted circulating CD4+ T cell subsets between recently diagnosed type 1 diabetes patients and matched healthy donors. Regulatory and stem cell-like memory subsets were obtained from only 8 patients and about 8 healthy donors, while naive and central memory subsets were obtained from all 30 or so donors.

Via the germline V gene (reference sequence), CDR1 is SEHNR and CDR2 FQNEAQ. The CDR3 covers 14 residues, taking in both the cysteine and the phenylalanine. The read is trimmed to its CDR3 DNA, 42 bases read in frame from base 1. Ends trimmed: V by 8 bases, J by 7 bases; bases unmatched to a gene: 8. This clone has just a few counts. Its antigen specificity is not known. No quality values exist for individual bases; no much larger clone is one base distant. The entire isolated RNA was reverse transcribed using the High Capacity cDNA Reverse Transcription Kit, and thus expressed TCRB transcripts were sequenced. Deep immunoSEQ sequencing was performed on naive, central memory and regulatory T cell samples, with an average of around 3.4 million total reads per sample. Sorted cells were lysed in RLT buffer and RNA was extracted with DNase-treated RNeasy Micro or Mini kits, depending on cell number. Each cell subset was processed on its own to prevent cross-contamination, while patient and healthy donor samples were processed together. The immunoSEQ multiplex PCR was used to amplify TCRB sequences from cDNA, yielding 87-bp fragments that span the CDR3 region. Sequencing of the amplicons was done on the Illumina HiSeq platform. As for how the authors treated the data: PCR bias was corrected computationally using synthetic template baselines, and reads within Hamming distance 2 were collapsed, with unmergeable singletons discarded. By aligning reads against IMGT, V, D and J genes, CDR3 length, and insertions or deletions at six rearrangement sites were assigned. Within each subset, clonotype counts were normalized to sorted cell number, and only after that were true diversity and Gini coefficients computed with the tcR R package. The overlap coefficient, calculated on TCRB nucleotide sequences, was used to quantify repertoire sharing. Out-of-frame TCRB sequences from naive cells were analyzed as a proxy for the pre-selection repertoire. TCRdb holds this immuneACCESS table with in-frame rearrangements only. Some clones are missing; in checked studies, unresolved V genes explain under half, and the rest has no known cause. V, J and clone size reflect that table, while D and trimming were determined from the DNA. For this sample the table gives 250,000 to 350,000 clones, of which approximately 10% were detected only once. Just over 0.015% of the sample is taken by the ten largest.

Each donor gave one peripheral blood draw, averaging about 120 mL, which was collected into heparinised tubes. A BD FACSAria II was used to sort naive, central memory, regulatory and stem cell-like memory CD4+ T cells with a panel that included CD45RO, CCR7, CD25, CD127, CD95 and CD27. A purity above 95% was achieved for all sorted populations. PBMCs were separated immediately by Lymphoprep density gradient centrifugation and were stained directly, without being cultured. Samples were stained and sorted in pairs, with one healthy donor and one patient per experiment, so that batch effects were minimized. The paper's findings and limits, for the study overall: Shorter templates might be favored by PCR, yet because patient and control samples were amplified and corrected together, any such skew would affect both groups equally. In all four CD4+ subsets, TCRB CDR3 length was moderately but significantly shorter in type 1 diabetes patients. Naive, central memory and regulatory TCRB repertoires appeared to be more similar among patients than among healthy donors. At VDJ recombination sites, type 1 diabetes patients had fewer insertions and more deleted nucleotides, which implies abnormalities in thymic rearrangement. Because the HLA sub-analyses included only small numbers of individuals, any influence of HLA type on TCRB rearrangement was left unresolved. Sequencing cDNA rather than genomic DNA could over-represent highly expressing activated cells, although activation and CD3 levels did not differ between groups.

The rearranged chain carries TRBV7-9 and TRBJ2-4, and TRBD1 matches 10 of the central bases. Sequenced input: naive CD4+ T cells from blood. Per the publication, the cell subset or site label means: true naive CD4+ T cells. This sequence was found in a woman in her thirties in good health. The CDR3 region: CASVKTGGLNIQYF. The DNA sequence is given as TGTGCCAGCGTGAAGACAGGGGGCTTGAACATTCAGTACTTC. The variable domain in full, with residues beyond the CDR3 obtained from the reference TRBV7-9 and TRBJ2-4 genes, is DTGVSQNPRHKITKRGQNVTFRCDPISEHNRLYWYRQTLGQGPEFLTYFQNEAQLEKSRLLSDRFSAERPKGSFSTLEIQRTEQGDSAMYLCASVKTGGLNIQYFGAGTRLSVL.